The entry that follows covers one TCR beta chain sequence. Its target is unknown. The V end was cut by 8 bases, the J end by 5 bases, with 21 bases between. Germline V gene data show CDR1 as MNHEY and CDR2 as SVGAGI. This CDR3 contains 15 residues. Vbeta (60) and Jbeta (13) primers were used in the PCR. Data came from immunoSEQ multiplex PCR; TCRdb stores just in-frame clones and leaves some out. The sample table sets out tens of thousands of clones. This specimen belongs to a study of cytomegalovirus exposure and HLA in healthy donors. Notes on the study in general: Some 150 TCR beta chains were listed as cytomegalovirus-associated. V- and J-gene trimming in TCR beta was tied to a missense DCLRE1C variant by an analysis performed later.

The receptor was derived from a man aged 50 to 59 in good health and CMV-seronegative. The rearrangement links TRBV6-5 to TRBJ1-1; D might be TRBD1 (6 bases). What was sequenced was PBMCs. CDR3 region: CASSTIGGGNTEAFF. Here the CDR3 DNA reads TGTGCCAGCTCAACAATTGGGGGGGGCAATACTGAAGCTTTCTTT.